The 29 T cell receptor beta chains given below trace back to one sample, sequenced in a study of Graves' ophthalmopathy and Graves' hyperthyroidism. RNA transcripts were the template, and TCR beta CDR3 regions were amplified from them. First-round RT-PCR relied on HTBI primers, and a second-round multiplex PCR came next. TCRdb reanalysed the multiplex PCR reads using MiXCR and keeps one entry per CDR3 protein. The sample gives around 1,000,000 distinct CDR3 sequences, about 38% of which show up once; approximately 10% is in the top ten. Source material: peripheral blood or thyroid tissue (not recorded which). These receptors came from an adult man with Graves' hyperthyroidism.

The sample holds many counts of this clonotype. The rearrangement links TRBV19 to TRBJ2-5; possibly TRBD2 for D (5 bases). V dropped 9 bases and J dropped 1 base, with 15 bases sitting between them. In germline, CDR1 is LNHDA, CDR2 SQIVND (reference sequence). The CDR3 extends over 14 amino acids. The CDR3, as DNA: TGTGCCAGCAGCATCGGAGGAACCCAAGAGACCCAGTACTTC. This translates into CASSIGGTQETQYF.

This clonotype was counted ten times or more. This CDR3 is CASSANSYGYTF. Written as DNA, the CDR3 is TGTGCCAGCAGTGCCAACAGTTATGGCTACACCTTC. The chain carries TRBV6-1 and TRBJ1-2; D unresolved. V lost 4 bases to trimming and J lost 5 bases, with 8 bases between them. From germline, CDR1 is MNHNS and CDR2 SASEGT. The CDR3 sequence is 12 residues long.

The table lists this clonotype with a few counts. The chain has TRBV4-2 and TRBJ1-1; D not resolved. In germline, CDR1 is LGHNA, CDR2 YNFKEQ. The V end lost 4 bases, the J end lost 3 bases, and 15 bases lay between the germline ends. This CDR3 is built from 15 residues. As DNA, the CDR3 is TGTGCCAGCAGCCCCTTGGGTCGGAGGGACACTGAAGCTTTCTTT. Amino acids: CASSPLGRRDTEAFF.

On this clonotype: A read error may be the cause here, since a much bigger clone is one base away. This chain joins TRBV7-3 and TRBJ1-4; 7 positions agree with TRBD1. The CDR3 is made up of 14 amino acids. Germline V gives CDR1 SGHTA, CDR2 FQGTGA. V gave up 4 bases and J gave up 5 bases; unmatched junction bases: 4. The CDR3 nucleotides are TGTGCCAGCAGCTCGACAGGGTACAATGAAAAACTGTTTTTT. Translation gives CASSSTGYNEKLFF. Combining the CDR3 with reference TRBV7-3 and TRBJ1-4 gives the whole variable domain GAGVSQTPSNKVTEKGKYVELRCDPISGHTALYWYRQSLGQGPEFLIYFQGTGAADDSGLPNDRFFAVRPEGSVSTLKIQRTERGDSAVYLCASSSTGYNEKLFFGSGTQLSVL.

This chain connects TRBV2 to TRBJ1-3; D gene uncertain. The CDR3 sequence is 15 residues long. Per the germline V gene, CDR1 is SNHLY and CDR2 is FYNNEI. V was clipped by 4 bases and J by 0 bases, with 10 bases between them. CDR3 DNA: TGTGCCAGCAGTGTCGCAGCGAGCTCTGGAAACACCATATATTTT. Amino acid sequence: CASSVAASSGNTIYF.

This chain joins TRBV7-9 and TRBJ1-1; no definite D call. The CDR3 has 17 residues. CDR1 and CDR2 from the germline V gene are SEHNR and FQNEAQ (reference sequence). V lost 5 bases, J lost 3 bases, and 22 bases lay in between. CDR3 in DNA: TGTGCCAGCAGCCAAGTCGGTCGGGCCCCCCGCGACACTGAAGCTTTCTTT. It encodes CASSQVGRAPRDTEAFF.

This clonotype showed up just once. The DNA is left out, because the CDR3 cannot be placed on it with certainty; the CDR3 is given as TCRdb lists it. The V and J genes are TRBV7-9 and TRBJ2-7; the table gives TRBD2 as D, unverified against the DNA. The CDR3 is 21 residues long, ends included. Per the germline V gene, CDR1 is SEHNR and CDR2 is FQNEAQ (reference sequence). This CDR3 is CASSIYLCSVWGGGAGYEQYF.

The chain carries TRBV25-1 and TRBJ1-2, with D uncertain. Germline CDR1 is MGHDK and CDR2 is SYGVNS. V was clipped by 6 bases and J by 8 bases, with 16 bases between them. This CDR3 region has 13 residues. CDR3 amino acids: CASSPAVARGYTF. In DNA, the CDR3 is TGTGCCAGCAGCCCCGCGGTAGCTCGGGGCTACACCTTC.

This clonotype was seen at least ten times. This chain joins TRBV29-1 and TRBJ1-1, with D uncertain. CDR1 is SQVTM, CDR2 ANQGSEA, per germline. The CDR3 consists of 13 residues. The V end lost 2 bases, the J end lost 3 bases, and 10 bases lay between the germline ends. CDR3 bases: TGCAGCGTTGAAAGGCAGGTGTACACTGAAGCTTTCTTT. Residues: CSVERQVYTEAFF.

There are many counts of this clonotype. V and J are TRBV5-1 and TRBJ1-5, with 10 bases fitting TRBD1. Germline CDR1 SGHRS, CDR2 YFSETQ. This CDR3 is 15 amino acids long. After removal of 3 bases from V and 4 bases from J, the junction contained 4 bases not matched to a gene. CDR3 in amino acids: CASSSGTGVNQPQHF. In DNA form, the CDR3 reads TGCGCCAGCAGCTCCGGGACAGGGGTAAATCAGCCCCAGCATTTT.

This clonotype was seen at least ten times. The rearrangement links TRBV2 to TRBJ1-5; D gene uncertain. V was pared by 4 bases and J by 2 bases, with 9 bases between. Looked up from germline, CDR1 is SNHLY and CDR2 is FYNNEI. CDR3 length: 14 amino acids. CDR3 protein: CASSGPGRNQPQHF. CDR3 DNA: TGTGCCAGCAGTGGGCCAGGACGCAATCAGCCCCAGCATTTT.

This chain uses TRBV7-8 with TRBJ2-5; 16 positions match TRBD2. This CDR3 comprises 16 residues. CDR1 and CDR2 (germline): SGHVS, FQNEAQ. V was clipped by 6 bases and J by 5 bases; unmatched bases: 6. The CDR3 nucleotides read TGTGCCAGCAGGTCTGGGACTAGCGGGGGGGCTGAGACCCAGTACTTC. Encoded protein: CASRSGTSGGAETQYF.

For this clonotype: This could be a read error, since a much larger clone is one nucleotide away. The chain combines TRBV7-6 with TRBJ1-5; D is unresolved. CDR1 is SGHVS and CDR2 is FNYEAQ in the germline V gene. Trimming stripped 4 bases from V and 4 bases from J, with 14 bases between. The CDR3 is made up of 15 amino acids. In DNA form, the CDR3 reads TGTGCCAGCAGCTCATCAGGATGGGGAAATCAGCCCCAGCATTTT. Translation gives CASSSSGWGNQPQHF.

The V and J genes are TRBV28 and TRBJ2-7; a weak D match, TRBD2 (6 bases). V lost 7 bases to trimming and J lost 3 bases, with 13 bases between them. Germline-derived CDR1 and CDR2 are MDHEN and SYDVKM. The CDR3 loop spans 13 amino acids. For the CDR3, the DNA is TGTGCCAGCAAGGAGGGCATCCGCTACGAGCAGTACTTC. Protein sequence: CASKEGIRYEQYF.

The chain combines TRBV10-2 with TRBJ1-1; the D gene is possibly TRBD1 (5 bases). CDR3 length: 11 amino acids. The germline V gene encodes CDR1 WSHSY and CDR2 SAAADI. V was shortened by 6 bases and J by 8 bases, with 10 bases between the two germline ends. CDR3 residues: CASRAGSEAFF. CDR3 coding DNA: TGCGCCAGCAGGGCAGGGTCCGAAGCTTTCTTT.

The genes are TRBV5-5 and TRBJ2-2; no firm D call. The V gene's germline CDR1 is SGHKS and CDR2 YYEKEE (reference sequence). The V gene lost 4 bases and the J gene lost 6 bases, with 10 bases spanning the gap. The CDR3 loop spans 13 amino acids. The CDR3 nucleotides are TGTGCCAGCAGCGGTGATTGGGCCGGGGAGCTGTTTTTT. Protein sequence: CASSGDWAGELFF.

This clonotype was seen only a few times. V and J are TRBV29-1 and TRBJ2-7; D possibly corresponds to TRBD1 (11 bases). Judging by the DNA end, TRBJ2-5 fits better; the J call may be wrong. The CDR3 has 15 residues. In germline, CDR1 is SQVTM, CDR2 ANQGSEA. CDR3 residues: CSVGTGGTSEGTQYF. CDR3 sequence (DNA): TGCAGCGTGGGGACAGGGGGGACTAGCGAGGGGACCCAGTACTTC.

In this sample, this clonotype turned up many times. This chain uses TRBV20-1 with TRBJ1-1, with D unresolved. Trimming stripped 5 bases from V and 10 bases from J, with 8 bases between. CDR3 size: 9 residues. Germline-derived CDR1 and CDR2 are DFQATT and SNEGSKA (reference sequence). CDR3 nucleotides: TGCAGTGCTCAGAGGGTAGCTTTCTTT. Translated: CSAQRVAFF.

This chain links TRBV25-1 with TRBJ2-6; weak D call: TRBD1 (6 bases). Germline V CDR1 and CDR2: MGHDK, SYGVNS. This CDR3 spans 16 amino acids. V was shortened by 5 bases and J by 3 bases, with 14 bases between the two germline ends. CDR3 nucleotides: TGTGCCAGCAGTTCTGGACAGACTTATGGGGCCAACGTCCTGACTTTC. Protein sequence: CASSSGQTYGANVLTF.

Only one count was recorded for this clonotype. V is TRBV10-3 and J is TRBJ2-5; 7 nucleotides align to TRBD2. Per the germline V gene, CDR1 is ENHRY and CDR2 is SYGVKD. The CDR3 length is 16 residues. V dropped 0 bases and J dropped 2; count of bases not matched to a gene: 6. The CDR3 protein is CAISESPSGDQETQYF. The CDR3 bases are TGTGCCATCAGTGAGTCTCCCAGCGGGGATCAAGAGACCCAGTACTTC.

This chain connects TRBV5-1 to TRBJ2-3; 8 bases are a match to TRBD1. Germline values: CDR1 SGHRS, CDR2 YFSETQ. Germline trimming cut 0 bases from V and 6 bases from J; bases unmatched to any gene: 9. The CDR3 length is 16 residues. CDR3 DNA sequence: TGCGCCAGCAGCTTGGACCCTCGACAGGGGAGGGATACGCAGTATTTT. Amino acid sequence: CASSLDPRQGRDTQYF.

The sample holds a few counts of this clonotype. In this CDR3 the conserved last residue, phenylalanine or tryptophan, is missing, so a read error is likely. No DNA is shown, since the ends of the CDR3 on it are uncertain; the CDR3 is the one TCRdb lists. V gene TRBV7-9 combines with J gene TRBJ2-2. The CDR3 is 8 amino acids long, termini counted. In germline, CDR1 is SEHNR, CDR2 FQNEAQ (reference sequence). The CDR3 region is CASSLETS.

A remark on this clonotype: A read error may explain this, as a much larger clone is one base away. The CDR3 bases are TGTGCCAGCAGTTCCGGGGGCTGGGAGCAGTACTTC. It encodes CASSSGGWEQYF. The chain joins TRBV12-3 or TRBV12-4 to TRBJ2-7; the D call may be TRBD1 or TRBD2 (6 bases each). The CDR3 loop spans 12 amino acids. Trimming cost V 4 bases and J 7 bases, with 11 bases left between them.

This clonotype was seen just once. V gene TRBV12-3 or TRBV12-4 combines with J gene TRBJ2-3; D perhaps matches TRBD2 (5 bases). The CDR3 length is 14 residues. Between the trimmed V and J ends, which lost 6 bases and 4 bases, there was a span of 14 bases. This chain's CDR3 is CASRISVGADTQYF. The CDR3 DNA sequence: TGTGCCAGCAGAATTAGCGTGGGCGCAGATACGCAGTATTTT.

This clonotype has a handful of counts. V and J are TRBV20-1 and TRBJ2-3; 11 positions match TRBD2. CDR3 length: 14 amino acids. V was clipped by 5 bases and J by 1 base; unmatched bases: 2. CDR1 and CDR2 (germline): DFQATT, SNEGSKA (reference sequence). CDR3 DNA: TGCAGTGCTCGACTAGCGGGGCGCACAGATACGCAGTATTTT. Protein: CSARLAGRTDTQYF.

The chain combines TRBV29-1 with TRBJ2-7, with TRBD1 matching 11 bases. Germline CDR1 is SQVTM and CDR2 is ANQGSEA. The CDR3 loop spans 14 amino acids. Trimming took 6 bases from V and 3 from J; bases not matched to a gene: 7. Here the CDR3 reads CSVQVGTGGYEQYF. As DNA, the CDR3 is TGCAGCGTCCAGGTGGGGACAGGGGGCTACGAGCAGTACTTC.

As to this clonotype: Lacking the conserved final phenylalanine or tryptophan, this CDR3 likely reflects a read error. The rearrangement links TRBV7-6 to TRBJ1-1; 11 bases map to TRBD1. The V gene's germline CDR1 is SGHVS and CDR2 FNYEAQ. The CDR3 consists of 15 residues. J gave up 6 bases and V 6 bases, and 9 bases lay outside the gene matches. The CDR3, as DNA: TGTGCCAGCAGTTACTCGGACAGGGGGCGACCTGAAGCTTTCTTG. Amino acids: CASSYSDRGRPEAFL.

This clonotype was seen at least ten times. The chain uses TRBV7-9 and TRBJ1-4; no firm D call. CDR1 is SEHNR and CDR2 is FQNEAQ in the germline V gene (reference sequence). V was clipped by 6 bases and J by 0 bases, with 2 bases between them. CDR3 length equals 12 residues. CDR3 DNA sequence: TGTGCCAGCAGTCCAACTAATGAAAAACTGTTTTTT. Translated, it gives CASSPTNEKLFF.

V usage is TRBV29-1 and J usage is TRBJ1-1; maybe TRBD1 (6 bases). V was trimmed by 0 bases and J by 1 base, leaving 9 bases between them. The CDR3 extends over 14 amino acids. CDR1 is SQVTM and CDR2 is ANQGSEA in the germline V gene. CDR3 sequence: CSVEEGGSNTEAFF. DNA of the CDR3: TGCAGCGTTGAAGAGGGGGGCTCGAACACTGAAGCTTTCTTT. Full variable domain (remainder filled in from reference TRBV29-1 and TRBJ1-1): SAVISQKPSRDICQRGTSLTIQCQVDSQVTMMFWYRQQPGQSLTLIATANQGSEATYESGFVIDKFPISRPNLTFSTLTVSNMSPEDSSIYLCSVEEGGSNTEAFFGQGTRLTVV.